This T cell receptor (beta chain) was found in a study of radiation and T cells in renal cell carcinoma. Study in general: Nephrectomy followed 15 Gy stereotactic body radiation by 4 weeks.

Method: immunoSEQ multiplex PCR; TCRdb's copy keeps in-frame clones and lacks some. The table lists 100,000 to 150,000 clones, approximately 78% of them singletons. Time point denoted: baseline pretreatment blood. Documented treatment: 15 Gy SBRT to primary tumor, nephrectomy 4 weeks later. After SBRT, blood was collected at 2 and 4 weeks, plus baseline. A note on this clone: Its antigen is unknown.

Points from the study as a whole: Without pretreatment biopsies, baseline tumor clonotype presence was undetermined. From baseline, blood top tumor clonotypes peaked at 2 weeks post-radiation.

This CDR3 has 14 amino acids. Trimming pared 2 bases from V and 3 bases from J, leaving 10 bases between. Germline values: CDR1 MNHEY, CDR2 SVGAGI. The chain carries TRBV6-5 and TRBJ1-2; D gene uncertain. The TCR was taken from a woman between 55 and 75 years old with renal cell carcinoma. The sample in question was blood, obtained from a patient whose treatment included radiotherapy and nephrectomy. Written as DNA, the CDR3 is TGTGCCAGCAGTTACCAGAAGGCAGACTATGGCTACACCTTC. Translation: CASSYQKADYGYTF.